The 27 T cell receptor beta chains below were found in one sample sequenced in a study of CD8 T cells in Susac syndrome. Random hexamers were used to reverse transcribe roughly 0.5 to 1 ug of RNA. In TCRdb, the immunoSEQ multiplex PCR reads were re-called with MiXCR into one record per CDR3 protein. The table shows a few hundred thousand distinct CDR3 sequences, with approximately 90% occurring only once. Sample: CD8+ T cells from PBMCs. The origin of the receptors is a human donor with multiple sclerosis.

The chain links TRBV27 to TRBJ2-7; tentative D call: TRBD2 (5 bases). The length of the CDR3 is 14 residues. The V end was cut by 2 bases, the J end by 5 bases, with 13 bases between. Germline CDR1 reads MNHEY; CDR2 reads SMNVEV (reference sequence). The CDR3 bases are TGTGCCAGCAGTTTACTAGGAGGTTCTCACGAGCAGTACTTC. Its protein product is CASSLLGGSHEQYF.

For the CDR3, the DNA is TGTGCCATCAGCCCCAGACCGCCCGATAGAAATCAGCCCCAGCATTTT. Amino acid sequence: CAISPRPPDRNQPQHF. The rearrangement joins TRBV10-3 to TRBJ1-5; no clear D gene. The CDR3 sequence is 16 residues long. Trimming cost V 6 bases and J 4 bases, with 19 bases left between them. The germline V gene encodes CDR1 ENHRY and CDR2 SYGVKD.

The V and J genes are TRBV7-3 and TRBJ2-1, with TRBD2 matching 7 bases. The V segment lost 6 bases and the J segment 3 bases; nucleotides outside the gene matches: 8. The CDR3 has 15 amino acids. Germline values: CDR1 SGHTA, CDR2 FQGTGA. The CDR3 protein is CASSLGTNVYNEQFF. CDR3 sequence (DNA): TGTGCCAGCAGTCTCGGGACTAATGTCTACAATGAGCAGTTCTTC.

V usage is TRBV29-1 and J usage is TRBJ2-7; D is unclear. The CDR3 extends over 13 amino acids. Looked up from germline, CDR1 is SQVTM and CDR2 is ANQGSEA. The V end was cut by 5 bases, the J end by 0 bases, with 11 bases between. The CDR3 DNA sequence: TGCAGCGTTAGAGCCCGGAGCTCCTACGAGCAGTACTTC. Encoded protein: CSVRARSSYEQYF.

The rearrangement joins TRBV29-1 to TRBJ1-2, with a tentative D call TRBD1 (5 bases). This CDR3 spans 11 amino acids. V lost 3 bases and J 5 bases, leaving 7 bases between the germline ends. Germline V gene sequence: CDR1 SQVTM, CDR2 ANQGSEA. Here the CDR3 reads CSVERGYGYTF. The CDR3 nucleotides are TGCAGCGTTGAGAGGGGATATGGCTACACCTTC.

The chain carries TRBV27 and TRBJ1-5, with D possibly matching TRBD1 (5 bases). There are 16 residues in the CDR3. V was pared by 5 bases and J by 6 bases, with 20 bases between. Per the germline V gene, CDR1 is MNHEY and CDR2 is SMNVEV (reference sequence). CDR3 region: CASSLSIGGGVQPQHF. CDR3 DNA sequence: TGTGCCAGCAGTCTCTCCATCGGGGGGGGAGTTCAGCCCCAGCATTTT.

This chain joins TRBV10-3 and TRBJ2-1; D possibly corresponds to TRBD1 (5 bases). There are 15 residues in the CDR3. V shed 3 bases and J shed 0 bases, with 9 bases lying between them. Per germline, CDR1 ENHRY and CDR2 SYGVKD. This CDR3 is CAISDRESSYNEQFF. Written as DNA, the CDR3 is TGTGCCATCAGTGACAGGGAAAGCTCCTACAATGAGCAGTTCTTC.

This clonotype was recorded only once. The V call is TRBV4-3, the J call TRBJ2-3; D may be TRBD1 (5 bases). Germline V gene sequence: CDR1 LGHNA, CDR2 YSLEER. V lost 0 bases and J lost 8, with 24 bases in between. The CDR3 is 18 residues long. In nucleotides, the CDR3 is TGCGCCAGCAGCCAAGATCCTGACAGCCTCCTGGGATTTGGTACGCAGTATTTT. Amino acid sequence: CASSQDPDSLLGFGTQYF.

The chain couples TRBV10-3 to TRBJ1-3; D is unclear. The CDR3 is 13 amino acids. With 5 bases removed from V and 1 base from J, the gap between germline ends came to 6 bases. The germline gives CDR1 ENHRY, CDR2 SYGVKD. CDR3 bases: TGTGCCATCAGTTCAATATCTGGAAACACCATATATTTT. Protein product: CAISSISGNTIYF.

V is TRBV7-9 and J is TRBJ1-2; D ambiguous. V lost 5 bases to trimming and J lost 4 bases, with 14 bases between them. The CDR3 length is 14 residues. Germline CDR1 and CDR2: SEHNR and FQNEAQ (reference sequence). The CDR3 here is CASSPMGGTYGYTF. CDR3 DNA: TGTGCCAGCAGCCCTATGGGCGGAACCTATGGCTACACCTTC.

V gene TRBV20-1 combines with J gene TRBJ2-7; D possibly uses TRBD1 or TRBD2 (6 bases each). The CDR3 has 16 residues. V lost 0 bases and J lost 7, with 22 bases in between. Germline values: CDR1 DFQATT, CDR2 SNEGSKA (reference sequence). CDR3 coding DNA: TGCAGTGCTAGAGATCTGCTGGGGGGCTCCCTACGGGAGCAGTACTTC. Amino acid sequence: CSARDLLGGSLREQYF.

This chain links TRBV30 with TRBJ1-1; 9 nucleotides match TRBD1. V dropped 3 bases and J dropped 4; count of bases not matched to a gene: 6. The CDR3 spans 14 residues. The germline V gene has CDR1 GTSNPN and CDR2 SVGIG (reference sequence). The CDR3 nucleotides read TGTGCCTGGAGGACAGGGGGTCCGGGCACTGAAGCTTTCTTT. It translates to CAWRTGGPGTEAFF.

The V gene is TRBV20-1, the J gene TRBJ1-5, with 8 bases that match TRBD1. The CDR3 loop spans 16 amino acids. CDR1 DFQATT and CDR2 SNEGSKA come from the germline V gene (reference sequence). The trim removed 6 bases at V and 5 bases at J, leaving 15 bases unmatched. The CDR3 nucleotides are TGCAGTGCCAGTCCCCAGACAGGGGCACCTTATCAGCCCCAGCATTTT. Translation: CSASPQTGAPYQPQHF.

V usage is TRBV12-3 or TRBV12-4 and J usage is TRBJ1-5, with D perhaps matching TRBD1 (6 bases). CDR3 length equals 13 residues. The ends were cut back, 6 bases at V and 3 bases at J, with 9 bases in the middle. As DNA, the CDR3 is TGTGCCAGCAGACAGGGTCCCAATCAGCCCCAGCATTTT. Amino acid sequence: CASRQGPNQPQHF.

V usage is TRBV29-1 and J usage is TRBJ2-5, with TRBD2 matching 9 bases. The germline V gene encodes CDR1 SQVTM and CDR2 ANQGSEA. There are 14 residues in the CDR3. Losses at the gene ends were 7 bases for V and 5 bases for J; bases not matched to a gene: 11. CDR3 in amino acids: CSANLAGVLETQYF. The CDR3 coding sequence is TGCAGCGCGAACTTAGCGGGAGTCCTCGAGACCCAGTACTTC.

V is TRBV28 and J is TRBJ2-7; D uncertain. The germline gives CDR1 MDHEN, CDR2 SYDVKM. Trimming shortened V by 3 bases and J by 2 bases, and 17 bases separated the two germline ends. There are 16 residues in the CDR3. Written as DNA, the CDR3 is TGTGCCAGCAGTTTGTTTTCGGCGATTTTTGCCTACGAGCAGTACTTC. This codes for CASSLFSAIFAYEQYF.

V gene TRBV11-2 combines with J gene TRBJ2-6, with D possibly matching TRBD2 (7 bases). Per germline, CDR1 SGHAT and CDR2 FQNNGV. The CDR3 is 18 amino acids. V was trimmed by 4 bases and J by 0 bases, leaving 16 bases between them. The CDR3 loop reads CASSSLPGGYSGANVLTF. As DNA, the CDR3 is TGTGCCAGCAGCTCCCTCCCGGGGGGCTACTCTGGGGCCAACGTCCTGACTTTC. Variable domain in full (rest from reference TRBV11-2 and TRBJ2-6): EAGVAQSPRYKIIEKRQSVAFWCNPISGHATLYWYQQILGQGPKLLIQFQNNGVVDDSQLPKDRFSAERLKGVDSTLKIQPAKLEDSAVYLCASSSLPGGYSGANVLTFGAGSRLTVL.

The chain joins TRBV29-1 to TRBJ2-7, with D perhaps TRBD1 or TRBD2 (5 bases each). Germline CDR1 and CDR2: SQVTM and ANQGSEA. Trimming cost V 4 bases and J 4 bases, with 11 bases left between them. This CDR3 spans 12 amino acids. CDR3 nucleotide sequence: TGCAGCGTTGCAAGAGGGGCTTACGAGCAGTACTTC. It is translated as CSVARGAYEQYF.

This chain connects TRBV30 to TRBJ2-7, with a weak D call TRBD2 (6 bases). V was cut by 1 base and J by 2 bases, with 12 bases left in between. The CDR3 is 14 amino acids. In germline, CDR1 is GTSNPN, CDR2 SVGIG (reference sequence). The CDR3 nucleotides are TGTGCCTGGAGTGCGCGGGAAATACCCTACGAGCAGTACTTC. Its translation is CAWSAREIPYEQYF.

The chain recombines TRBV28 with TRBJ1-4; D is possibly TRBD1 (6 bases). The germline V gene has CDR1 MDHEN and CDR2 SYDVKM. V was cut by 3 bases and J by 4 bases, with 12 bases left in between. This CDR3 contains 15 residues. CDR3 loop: CASSFRGVLNEKLFF. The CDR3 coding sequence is TGTGCCAGCAGTTTTAGGGGGGTCCTTAATGAAAAACTGTTTTTT.

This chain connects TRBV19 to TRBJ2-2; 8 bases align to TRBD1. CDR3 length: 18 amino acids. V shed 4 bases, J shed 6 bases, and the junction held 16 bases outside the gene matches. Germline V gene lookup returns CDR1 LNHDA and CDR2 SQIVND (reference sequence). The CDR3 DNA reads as TGTGCCAGTAGTAGCTGGGACAGGCCCGTTCTTGGTGCCGGGGAGCTGTTTTTT. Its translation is CASSSWDRPVLGAGELFF.

CDR3 DNA: TGTGCCAGCAGTTTAAGGCCGCCCGGTAATGAAAAACTGTTTTTT. It is translated as CASSLRPPGNEKLFF. The V call is TRBV12-3 or TRBV12-4, the J call TRBJ1-4, with D hard to call. With 2 bases removed from V and 4 bases from J, the gap between germline ends came to 11 bases. The CDR3 totals 15 residues.

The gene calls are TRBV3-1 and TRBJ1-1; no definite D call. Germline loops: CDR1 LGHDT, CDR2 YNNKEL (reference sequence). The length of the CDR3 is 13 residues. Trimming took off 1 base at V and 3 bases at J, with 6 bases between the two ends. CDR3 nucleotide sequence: TGTGCCAGCAGCCAAGTAACTGACACTGAAGCTTTCTTT. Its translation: CASSQVTDTEAFF.

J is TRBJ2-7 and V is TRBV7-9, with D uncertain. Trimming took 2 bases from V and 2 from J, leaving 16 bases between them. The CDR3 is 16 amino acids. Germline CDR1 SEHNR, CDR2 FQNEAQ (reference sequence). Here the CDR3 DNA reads TGTGCCAGCAGCTTAACGTGGCTAACGATAACCTACGAGCAGTACTTC. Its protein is CASSLTWLTITYEQYF.

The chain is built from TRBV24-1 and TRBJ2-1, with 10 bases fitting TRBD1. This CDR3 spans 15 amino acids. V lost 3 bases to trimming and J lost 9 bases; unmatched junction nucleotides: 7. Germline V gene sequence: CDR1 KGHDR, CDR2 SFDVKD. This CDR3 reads CATSDPGTGVGEQFF. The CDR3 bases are TGTGCCACCAGTGATCCCGGGACAGGGGTAGGTGAGCAGTTCTTC.

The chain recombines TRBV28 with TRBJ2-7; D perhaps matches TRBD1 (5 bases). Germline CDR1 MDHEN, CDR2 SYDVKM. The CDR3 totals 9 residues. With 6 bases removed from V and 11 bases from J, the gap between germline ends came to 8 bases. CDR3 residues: CASSPREYF. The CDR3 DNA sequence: TGTGCCAGCAGCCCCAGGGAGTACTTC.

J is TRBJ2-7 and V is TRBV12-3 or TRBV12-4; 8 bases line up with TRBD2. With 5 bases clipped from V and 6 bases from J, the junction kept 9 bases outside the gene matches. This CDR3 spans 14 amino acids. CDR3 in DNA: TGTGCCAGCAGTATCCGCGGGACTAGTCGCGAGCAGTACTTC. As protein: CASSIRGTSREQYF.